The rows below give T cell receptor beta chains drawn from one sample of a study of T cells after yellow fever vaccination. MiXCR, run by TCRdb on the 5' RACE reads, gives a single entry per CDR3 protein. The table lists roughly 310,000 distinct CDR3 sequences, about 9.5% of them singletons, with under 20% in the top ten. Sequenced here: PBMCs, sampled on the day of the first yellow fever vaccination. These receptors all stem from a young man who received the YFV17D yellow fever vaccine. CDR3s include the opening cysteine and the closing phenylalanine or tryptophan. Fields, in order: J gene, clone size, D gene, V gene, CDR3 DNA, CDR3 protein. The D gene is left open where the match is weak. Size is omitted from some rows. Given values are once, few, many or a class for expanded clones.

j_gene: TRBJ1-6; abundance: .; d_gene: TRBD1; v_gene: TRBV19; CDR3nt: TGTGCCAGTAGTAAGACAGGGGATTCACCCCTCCACTTT; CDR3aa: CASSKTGDSPLHF
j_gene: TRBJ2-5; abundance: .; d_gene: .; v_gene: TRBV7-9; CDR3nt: TGTGCCAGCAGCTCGTTGGGTTGGGAGACCCAGTACTTC; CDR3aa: CASSSLGWETQYF
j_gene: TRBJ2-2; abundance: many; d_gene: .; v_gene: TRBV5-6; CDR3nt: TGTGCCAGCAGCTTGTCGGCCGGGGAGCTGTTTTTT; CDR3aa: CASSLSAGELFF
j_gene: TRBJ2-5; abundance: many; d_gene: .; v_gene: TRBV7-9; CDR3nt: TGTGCCAGCAGCTCTCGGACTTACGAGACCCAGTACTTC; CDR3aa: CASSSRTYETQYF
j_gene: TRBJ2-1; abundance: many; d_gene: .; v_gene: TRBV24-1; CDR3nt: TGTGCCACTTCCCACGGGGGATCATACAATGAGCAGTTCTTC; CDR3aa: CATSHGGSYNEQFF
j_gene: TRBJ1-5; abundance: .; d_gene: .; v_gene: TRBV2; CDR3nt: TGTGCCAGCAAGGAGGGCCTTTCCAATCAGCCCCAGCATTTT; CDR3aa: CASKEGLSNQPQHF
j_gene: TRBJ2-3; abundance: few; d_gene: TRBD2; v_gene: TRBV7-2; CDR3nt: TGTGCCAGCAGGATAGCGGGGGCTACAGATACGCAGTATTTT; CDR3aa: CASRIAGATDTQYF
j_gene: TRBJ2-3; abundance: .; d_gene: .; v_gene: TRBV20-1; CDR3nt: TGCAGTGCCCAGAGAGGGACCGAAAGCACAGATACGCAGTATTTT; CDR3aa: CSAQRGTESTDTQYF
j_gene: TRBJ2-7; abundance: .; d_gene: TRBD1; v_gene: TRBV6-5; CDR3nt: TGTGCCAGCAGTTACTGGACCGGGACAGGAGGCGAGCAGTACTTC; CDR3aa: CASSYWTGTGGEQYF
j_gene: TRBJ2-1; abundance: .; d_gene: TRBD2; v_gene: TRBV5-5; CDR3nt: TGTGCCAGCAGGCCAGCGGGGCCCGCTAGGGATGAGCAGTTCTTC; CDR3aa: CASRPAGPARDEQFF
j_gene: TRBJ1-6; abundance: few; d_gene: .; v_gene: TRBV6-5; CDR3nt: TGTGCCAGCAGTTATCAGGGGTGGAATTCACCCCTCCACTTT; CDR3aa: CASSYQGWNSPLHF
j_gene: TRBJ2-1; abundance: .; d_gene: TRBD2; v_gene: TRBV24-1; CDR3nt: TGTGCCACCAGTGATGTGGCTAGCGGGGGGGCCCTAAATGAGCAGTTCTTC; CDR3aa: CATSDVASGGALNEQFF
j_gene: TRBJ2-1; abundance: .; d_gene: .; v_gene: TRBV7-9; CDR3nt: TGTGCCAGCAGCGTCGAAGCCGGGACTGGGCAGTTCTTC; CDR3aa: CASSVEAGTGQFF
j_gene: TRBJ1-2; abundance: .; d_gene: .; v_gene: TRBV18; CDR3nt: TGTGCCAGCTCACCAGCGGCAGGATCTGAATATGGCTACACCTTC; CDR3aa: CASSPAAGSEYGYTF
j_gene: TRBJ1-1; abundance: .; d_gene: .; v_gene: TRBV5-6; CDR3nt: TGTGCCAGCAGCTCCTCGGTTGACGGGTGGAACACTGAAGCTTTCTTT; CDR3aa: CASSSSVDGWNTEAFF
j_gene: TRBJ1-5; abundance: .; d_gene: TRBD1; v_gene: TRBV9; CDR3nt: TGTGCCAGCAGCGTAGGCGGGACAGGGTACCAGCCCCAGCATTTT; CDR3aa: CASSVGGTGYQPQHF
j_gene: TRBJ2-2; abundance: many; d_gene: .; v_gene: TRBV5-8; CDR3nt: TGTGCCAGCAGCTTGGCCACGGCAAGGGCCCGCACCGGGGAGCTGTTTTTT; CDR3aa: CASSLATARARTGELFF
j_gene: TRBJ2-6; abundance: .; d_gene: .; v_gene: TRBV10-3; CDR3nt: TGTGCCATCGGGTCTGGGGCCAACGTCCTGACTTTC; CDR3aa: CAIGSGANVLTF
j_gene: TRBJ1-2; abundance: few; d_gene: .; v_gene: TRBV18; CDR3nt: TGTGCCAGCTCACCACCCGGGATACCCTTTCGCGGCTACACCTTC; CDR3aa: CASSPPGIPFRGYTF
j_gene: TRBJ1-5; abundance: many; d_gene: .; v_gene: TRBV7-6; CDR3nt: TGTGCCAGCAGCTTAGGTGAGGGGACCCAGCCCCAGCATTTT; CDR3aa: CASSLGEGTQPQHF
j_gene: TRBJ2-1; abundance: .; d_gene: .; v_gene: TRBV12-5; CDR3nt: TGTGCTAGTGGTTTGGGGTTTGGTGAGCAGTTCTTC; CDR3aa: CASGLGFGEQFF
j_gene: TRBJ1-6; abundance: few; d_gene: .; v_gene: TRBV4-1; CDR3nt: TGCGCCAGCAGCCAAGATCGGGGGCCCCTCCACTTT; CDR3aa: CASSQDRGPLHF
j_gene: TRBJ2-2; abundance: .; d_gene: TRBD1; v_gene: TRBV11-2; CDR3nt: TGTGCCAGCAGCTCGAACAGGGGCACCGGGGAGCTGTTTTTT; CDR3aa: CASSSNRGTGELFF
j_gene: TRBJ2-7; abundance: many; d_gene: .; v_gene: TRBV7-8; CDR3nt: TGTGCCAGCACCGAGAGGGGGGCGGGGGCGTCGACCTGGGAGCAGTACTTC; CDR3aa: CASTERGAGASTWEQYF
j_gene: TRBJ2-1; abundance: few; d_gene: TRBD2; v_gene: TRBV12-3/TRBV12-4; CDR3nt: TGTGCCAGCAGCTCCCGGACTAGCGGGGGGGCGTTGGGTTACAATGAGCAGTTCTTC; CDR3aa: CASSSRTSGGALGYNEQFF
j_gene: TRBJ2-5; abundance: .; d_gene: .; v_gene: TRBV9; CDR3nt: TGTGCCAGCAGCGTATCCTCTGGAGAGACCCAGTACTTC; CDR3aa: CASSVSSGETQYF
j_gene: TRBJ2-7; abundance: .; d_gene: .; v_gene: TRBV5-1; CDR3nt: TGCGCCAGCAGCTCCCTCGGGCCAACCTACGAGCAGTACTTC; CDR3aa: CASSSLGPTYEQYF
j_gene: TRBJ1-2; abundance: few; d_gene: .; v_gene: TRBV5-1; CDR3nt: TGCGCCAGCCTCGTGGGACCTGGGAAGGACTATGGCTACACCTTC; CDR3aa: CASLVGPGKDYGYTF
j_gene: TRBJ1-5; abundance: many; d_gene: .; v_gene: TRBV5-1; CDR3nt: TGCGCCAGCAGCTTGGAAGGACATCAGCCCCAGCATTTT; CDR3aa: CASSLEGHQPQHF
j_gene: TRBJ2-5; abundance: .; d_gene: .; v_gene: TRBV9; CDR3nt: TGTGCCAGCAGCGTAACGGAGGAGACCCAGTACTTC; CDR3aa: CASSVTEETQYF
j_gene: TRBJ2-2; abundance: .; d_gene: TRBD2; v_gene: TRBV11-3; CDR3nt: TGTGCCAGCAGCTCCAACACTAGCGCCGGGGAGCTGTTTTTT; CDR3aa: CASSSNTSAGELFF
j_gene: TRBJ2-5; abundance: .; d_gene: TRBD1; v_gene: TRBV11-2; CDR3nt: TGTGCCAGCAGCTCTTACAGGGGGTCGACCCAGTACTTC; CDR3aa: CASSSYRGSTQYF